Shown below are 11 T cell receptor beta chains from a single sample sequenced in a study of vaccination and CD4 T cells after COVID-19. Each CDR3 protein is one row after TCRdb ran MiXCR on the PCR reads. The table shows about 15,000 distinct CDR3 sequences, with 66% occurring only once. Sequenced material: CD4+ T cells from blood, taken after SARS-CoV-2 vaccination. All receptors come from a human donor who had recovered from COVID-19.

In DNA, the CDR3 is TGTGCCAGCAGCGGCCCGGGACAGGGAGGCACTGAAGCTTTCTTT. Translating gives CASSGPGQGGTEAFF. This chain joins TRBV7-9 and TRBJ1-1, with TRBD1 matching over 9 bases. This CDR3 region has 15 residues. With 5 bases clipped from V and 4 bases from J, the junction kept 8 bases outside the gene matches. Germline values: CDR1 SEHNR, CDR2 FQNEAQ (reference sequence). The full variable domain, in which reference TRBV7-9 and TRBJ1-1 provide the parts outside the CDR3, is DTGVSQNPRHKITKRGQNVTFRCDPISEHNRLYWYRQTLGQGPEFLTYFQNEAQLEKSRLLSDRFSAERPKGSFSTLEIQRTEQGDSAMYLCASSGPGQGGTEAFFGQGTRLTVV.

This chain links TRBV20-1 with TRBJ1-6; a weak D match, TRBD1 (6 bases). This CDR3 spans 14 amino acids. Trimming cost V 5 bases and J 5 bases, with 13 bases left between them. CDR1 is DFQATT, CDR2 SNEGSKA, per germline (reference sequence). CDR3 residues: CSAPEGGNNSPLHF. CDR3 DNA: TGCAGTGCTCCCGAGGGGGGAAATAATTCACCCCTCCACTTT.

This clonotype has just one count. The J gene is TRBJ1-5, the V gene TRBV11-2; D remains ambiguous. The CDR3 has 13 residues. CDR1 is SGHAT and CDR2 is FQNNGV in the germline V gene. Trimming took off 2 bases at V and 5 bases at J, with 7 bases between the two ends. DNA of the CDR3: TGTGCCAGCAGCTTAAGGGAGGATCAGCCCCAGCATTTT. Translating gives CASSLREDQPQHF.

The V gene is TRBV19, the J gene TRBJ1-6, with D hard to call. Trimming cost V 6 bases and J 7 bases, with 16 bases left between them. The CDR3 runs to 15 residues. Germline CDR1 LNHDA, CDR2 SQIVND (reference sequence). The CDR3 nucleotides are TGTGCCAGTAGAGCATCTGCCGGCGGGAATTCACCCCTCCACTTT. This encodes CASRASAGGNSPLHF.

This clonotype was seen a handful of times. V and J are TRBV20-1 and TRBJ1-2; 9 bases are shared with TRBD1. Trimming cost V 5 bases and J 7 bases; bases outside gene matches: 11. Germline CDR1 and CDR2: DFQATT and SNEGSKA (reference sequence). The CDR3 covers 14 residues. The CDR3 nucleotides are TGCAGTGCTCTTCGGGACAGGGATTTTGGTGGCTACACCTTC. Translation: CSALRDRDFGGYTF.

This clonotype has just a few counts. The chain is built from TRBV27 and TRBJ1-2; no reliable D call. CDR3 length: 14 amino acids. Germline-derived CDR1 and CDR2 are MNHEY and SMNVEV (reference sequence). V was shortened by 3 bases and J by 4 bases, with 12 bases between the two germline ends. Written as DNA, the CDR3 is TGTGCCAGCAGTTTCTCCGGGGAACCCTATGGCTACACCTTC. Amino acid sequence: CASSFSGEPYGYTF.

V gene TRBV19 combines with J gene TRBJ2-5, with D unresolved. Trimming stripped 4 bases from V and 3 bases from J, with 3 bases between. Germline assignment: CDR1 LNHDA and CDR2 SQIVND (reference sequence). CDR3 length equals 11 residues. The CDR3 sequence is CASSREETQYF. DNA for the CDR3: TGTGCCAGTAGTAGGGAAGAGACCCAGTACTTC. The full variable domain, in which reference TRBV19 and TRBJ2-5 provide the parts outside the CDR3, is DGGITQSPKYLFRKEGQNVTLSCEQNLNHDAMYWYRQDPGQGLRLIYYSQIVNDFQKGDIAEGYSVSREKKESFPLTVTSAQKNPTAFYLCASSREETQYFGPGTRLLVL.

A few counts support this clonotype. V and J are TRBV20-1 and TRBJ1-6; a weak D match, TRBD1 (6 bases). V dropped 4 bases and J dropped 7 bases, with 11 bases sitting between them. Germline V lookup: CDR1 DFQATT, CDR2 SNEGSKA (reference sequence). CDR3 length equals 13 residues. CDR3 DNA sequence: TGCAGTGCTAAGGGACACGGGAATTCACCCCTCCACTTT. Protein product: CSAKGHGNSPLHF.

The chain employs TRBV2 and TRBJ1-5; TRBD1 aligns across 7 bases. Germline V gene data show CDR1 as SNHLY and CDR2 as FYNNEI. CDR3 length equals 14 residues. J gave up 4 bases and V 6 bases, and 6 bases lay outside the gene matches. In DNA, the CDR3 is TGTGCCAGCAGCGACTTGACAGGGAATCAGCCCCAGCATTTT. Amino acids: CASSDLTGNQPQHF. Combining the CDR3 with reference TRBV2 and TRBJ1-5 gives the whole variable domain EPEVTQTPSHQVTQMGQEVILRCVPISNHLYFYWYRQILGQKVEFLVSFYNNEISEKSEIFDDQFSVERPDGSNFTLKIRSTKLEDSAMYFCASSDLTGNQPQHFGDGTRLSIL.

V usage is TRBV2 and J usage is TRBJ2-2; 8 nucleotides align to TRBD1. The length of the CDR3 is 14 residues. Germline CDR1 and CDR2: SNHLY and FYNNEI. The trim removed 7 bases at V and 9 bases at J, leaving 10 bases unmatched. In DNA form, the CDR3 reads TGTGCCAGCAATCGACAGGGGATGTTCAGGGAGCTGTTTTTT. Translating it yields CASNRQGMFRELFF.

The V call is TRBV7-2, the J call TRBJ1-2; D not certain. CDR3 length: 12 amino acids. From germline, CDR1 is SGHTA and CDR2 FQGNSA. V was trimmed by 5 bases and J by 6 bases, leaving 10 bases between them. Here the CDR3 DNA reads TGTGCCAGCAGCACCCGGGAAGATGGCTACACCTTC. Amino acid sequence: CASSTREDGYTF.